The source of this TCR beta chain is a study of cytomegalovirus exposure and HLA in healthy donors (dated by TCRdb to 2016 to 2017). Regarding the complete study: A later analysis indicated that the 120 validation repertoires were generated on the platform also employed for the roughly 650 repertoires of the first cohort. The aim of the study was to test whether cataloging public T cell receptors could identify signatures of past pathogen exposure. Along with the roughly 670-subject first cohort, a separate validation cohort of over a hundred different subjects was used. To predict cytomegalovirus infection status, the study combined high-throughput TCR immunosequencing, statistical association of individual TCRs with disease status, and machine learning. The full study reports these points: It was suggested by the authors that the approach could potentially be generalized to other disease states and immunological phenotypes. The validation cohort had no HLA typing available for a later analysis, so co-occurrence within that cohort was assessed over all 130 or so repertoires. Most TCR sequences were observed very rarely across donors, whereas some public TCRs were present in many individuals. A later analysis found that TCRs clustered in the first cohort also tended to co-occur in the 120 validation repertoires, with approximately 95% of cluster scores above 0. The study listed 150 to 200 TCR beta chains as associated with cytomegalovirus. In vitro tests confirmed that a few of the cytomegalovirus-associated TCR beta chains recognize cytomegalovirus antigens. In both the original and validation cohorts, the classifier was reported to diagnose cytomegalovirus status with high specificity and sensitivity.

A remark on this clone: The antigen it recognizes is unknown. No clone much larger than this one lies a single base away; base qualities are absent.

The donors belonged to the validation cohort of about 130 subjects, which was separate from the roughly 700-subject first cohort. From the cysteine up to the phenylalanine, the CDR3 has a length of 15 residues. Only CDR3 DNA remains: 45 bases, in frame from the first base. V and J are trimmed by 0 bases and 9 bases, and the gene matches miss 8 bases of the junction. CDR1 is given as MNHNY and CDR2 as SVGAGI, both from the germline V gene (reference sequence). Libraries came from the immunoSEQ multiplex PCR assay. As for the original processing: A statistical classification framework was developed to diagnose cytomegalovirus status using the catalog of TCR beta chain sequences. The table comes from immuneACCESS by way of TCRdb, which keeps in-frame sequences with V and J called. Part of the clones is missing from these tables; in studies checked, under half for an unresolved V gene and the rest for unknown reasons. That table gives V, J and clone size, and the DNA gave D and trimming. A total of tens of thousands of clones appear in this sample, more than 75% of them only once. 2% to 2.5% of the sample rests with the top ten.

Sequenced material: PBMCs. The chain uses TRBV6-6 and TRBJ2-1; 7 central bases correspond to TRBD2. The sequence was collected from a man aged 25-45 years in good health and CMV-seronegative. The nucleotide sequence is given as TGTGCCAGCAGTTACTCGATTTCTAGCGGCAGTGAGCAGTTCTTC. Its amino acids are CASSYSISSGSEQFF.